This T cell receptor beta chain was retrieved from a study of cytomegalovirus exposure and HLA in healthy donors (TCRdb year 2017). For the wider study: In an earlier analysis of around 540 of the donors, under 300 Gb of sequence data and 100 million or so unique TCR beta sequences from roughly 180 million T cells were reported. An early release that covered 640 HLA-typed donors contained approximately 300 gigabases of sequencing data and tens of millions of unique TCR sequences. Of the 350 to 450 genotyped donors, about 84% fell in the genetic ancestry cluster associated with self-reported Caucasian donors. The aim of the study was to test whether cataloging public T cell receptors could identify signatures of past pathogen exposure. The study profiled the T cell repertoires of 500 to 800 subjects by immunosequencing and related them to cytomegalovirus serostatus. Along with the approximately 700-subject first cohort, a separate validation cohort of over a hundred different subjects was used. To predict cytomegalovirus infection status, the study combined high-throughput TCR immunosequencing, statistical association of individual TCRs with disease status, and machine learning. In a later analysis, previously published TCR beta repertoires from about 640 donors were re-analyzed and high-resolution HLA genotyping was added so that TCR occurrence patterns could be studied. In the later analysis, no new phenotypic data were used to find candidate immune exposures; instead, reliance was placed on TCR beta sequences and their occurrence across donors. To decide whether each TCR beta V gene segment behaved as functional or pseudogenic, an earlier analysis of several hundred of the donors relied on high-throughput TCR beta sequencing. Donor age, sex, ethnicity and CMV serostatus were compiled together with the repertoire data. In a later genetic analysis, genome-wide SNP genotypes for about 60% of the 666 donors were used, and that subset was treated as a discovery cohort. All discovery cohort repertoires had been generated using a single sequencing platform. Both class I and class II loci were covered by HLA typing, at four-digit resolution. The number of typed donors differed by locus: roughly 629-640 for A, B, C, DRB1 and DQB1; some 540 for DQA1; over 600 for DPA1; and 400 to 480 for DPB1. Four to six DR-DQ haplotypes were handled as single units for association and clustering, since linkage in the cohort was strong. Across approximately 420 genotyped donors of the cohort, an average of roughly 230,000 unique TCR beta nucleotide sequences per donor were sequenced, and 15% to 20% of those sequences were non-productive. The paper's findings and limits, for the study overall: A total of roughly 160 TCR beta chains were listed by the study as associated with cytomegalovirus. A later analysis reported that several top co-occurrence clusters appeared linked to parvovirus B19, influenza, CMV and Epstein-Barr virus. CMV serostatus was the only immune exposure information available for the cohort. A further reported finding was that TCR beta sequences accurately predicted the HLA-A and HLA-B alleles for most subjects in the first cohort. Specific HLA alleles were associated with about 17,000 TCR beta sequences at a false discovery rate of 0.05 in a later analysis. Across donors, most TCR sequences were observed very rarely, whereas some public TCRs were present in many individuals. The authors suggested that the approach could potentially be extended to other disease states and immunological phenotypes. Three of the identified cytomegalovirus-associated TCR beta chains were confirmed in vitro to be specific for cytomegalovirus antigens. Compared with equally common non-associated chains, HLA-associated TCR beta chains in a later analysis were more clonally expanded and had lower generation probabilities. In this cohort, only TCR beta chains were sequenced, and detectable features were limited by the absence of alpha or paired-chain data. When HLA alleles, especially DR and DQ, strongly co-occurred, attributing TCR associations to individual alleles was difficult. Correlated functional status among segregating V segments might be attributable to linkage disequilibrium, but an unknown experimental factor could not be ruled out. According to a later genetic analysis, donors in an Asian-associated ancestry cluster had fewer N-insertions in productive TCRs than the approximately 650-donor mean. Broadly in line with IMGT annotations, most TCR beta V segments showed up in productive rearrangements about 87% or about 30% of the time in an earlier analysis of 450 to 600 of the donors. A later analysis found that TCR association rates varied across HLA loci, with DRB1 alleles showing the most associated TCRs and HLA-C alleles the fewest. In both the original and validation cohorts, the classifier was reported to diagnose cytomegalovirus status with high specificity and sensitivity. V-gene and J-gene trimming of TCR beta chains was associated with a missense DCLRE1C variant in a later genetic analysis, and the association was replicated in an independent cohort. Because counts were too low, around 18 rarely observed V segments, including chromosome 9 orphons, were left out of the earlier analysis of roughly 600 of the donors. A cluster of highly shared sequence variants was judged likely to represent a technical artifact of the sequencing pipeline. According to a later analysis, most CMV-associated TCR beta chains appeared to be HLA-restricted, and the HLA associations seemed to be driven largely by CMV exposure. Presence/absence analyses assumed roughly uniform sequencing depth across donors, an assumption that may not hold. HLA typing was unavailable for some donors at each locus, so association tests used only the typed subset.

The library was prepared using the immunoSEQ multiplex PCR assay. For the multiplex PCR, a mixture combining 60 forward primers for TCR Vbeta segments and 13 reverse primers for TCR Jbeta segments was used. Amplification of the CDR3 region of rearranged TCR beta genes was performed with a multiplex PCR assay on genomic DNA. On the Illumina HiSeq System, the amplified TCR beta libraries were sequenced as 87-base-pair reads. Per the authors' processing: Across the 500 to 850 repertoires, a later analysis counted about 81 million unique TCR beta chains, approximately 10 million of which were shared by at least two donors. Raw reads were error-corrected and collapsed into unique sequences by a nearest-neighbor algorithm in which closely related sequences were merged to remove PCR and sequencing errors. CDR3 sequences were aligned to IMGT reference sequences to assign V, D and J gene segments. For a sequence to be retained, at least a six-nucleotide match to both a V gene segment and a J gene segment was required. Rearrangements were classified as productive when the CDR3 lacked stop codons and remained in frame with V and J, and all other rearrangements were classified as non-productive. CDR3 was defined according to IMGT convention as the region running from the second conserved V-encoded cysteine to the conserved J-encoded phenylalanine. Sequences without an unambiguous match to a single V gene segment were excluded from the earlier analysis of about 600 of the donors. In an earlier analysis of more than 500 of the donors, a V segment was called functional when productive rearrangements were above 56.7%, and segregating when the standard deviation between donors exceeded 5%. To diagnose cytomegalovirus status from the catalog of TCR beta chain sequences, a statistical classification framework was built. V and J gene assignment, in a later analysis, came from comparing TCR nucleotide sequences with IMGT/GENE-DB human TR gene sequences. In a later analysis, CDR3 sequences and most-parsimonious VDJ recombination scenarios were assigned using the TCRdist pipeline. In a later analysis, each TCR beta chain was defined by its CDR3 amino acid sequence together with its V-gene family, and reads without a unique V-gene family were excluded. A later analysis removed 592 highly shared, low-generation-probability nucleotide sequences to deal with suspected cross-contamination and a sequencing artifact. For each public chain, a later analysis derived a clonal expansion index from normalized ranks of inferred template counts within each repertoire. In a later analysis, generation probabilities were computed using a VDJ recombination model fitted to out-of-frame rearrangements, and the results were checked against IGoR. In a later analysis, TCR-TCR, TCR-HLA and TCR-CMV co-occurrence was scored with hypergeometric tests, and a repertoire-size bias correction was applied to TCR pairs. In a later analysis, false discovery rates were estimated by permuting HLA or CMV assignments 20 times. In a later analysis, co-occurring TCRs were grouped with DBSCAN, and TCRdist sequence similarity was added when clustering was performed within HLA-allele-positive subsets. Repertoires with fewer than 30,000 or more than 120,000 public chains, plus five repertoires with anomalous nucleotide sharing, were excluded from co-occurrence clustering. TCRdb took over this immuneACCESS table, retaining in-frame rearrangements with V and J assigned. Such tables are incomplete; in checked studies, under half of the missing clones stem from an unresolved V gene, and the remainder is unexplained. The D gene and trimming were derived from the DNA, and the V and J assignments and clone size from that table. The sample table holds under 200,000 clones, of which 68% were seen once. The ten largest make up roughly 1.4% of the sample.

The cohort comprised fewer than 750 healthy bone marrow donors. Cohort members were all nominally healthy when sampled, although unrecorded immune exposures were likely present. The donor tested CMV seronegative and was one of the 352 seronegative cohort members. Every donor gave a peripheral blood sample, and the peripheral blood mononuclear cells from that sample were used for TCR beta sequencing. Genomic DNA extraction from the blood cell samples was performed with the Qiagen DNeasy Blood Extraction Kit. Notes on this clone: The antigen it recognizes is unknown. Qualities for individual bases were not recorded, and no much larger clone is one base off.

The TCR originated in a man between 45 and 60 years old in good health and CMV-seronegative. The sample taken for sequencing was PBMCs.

The sequence in DNA is TGCGCCAGCAGCACGGACAGGACTAGCAATCAGCCCCAGCATTTT. This encodes CASSTDRTSNQPQHF. This receptor chain uses TRBV5-1 and TRBJ1-5, with TRBD1 identical over 7 junction bases. Measured from the cysteine to the phenylalanine, the CDR3 is 15 residues long. Kept here is only the CDR3 DNA, which spans 45 bases and is read in frame from base 1. Germline trimming amounts to 4 bases on V and 0 bases on J, with 4 as the count of junction bases outside the gene matches. The germline V gene provides CDR1 SGHRS and CDR2 YFSETQ.